This T cell receptor beta chain was captured in a study of early T cells in non-severe SARS-CoV-2 infection. Study as a whole: Sequencing of unsorted whole blood was done on bulk RNA, leaving chains unpaired.

In this sample, this clonotype turned up many times. The antigen is not known. Findings of the study overall: The study's VDJdb matching favored anti-spike CD8 responses and missed private and CD4 specificities.

Individual cDNA molecules received unique molecular identifiers. TCRdb re-called the 5' RACE reads with MiXCR, one entry per CDR3 protein. The profile covers roughly 35,000 distinct CDR3 sequences, with about 7% appearing a single time and about 3.8% taken by the ten largest. CDR1 is MNHNS and CDR2 is SASEGT in the germline V gene. V gave up 2 bases and J gave up 4 bases, with 11 bases separating them. There are 15 residues in the CDR3. The receptor was derived from an adult who was a healthcare worker with PCR-confirmed SARS-CoV-2 infection or an uninfected control (not recorded which). The sequencing input was whole blood. The rearrangement joins TRBV6-1 to TRBJ2-2; no clear D gene. CDR3 region: CASSELRMGTGELFF. CDR3 sequence (DNA): TGTGCCAGCAGTGAATTGAGGATGGGCACCGGGGAGCTGTTTTTT.